The sequence of this TCR beta chain was determined in a study of T cell responses to AZD1222 COVID-19 vaccine. The table came from immunoSEQ multiplex PCR; TCRdb's copy has only in-frame clones and leaves some out. This sample carries roughly 100,000 clones, nearly 90% of them seen once, and the ten largest clones take 2% to 2.5%. Second doses at about 4 or about 12 weeks were pooled. This CDR3 is 15 amino acids long. The germline V gene encodes CDR1 LNHDA and CDR2 SQIVND (reference sequence). V shed 7 bases, J shed 8 bases, and the junction held 12 bases outside the gene matches. This sequence originates from an adult who received the AZD1222 COVID-19 vaccine. The sample was peripheral blood, taken 28 days after the second AZD1222 dose. V and J are TRBV19 and TRBJ1-5; 9 nucleotides match TRBD1. This CDR3 reads CASTTGGRRIKPQHF. The CDR3 nucleotides are TGTGCCAGTACAACAGGGGGCAGGAGGATTAAGCCCCAGCATTTT. Using reference TRBV19 and TRBJ1-5 for the parts outside the CDR3, the full variable domain is DGGITQSPKYLFRKEGQNVTLSCEQNLNHDAMYWYRQDPGQGLRLIYYSQIVNDFQKGDIAEGYSVSREKKESFPLTVTSAQKNPTAFYLCASTTGGRRIKPQHFGDGTRLSIL.